These 29 T cell receptor beta chains were sequenced from one sample in a study of vaccination and CD4 T cells after COVID-19. The Oncomine TCR Beta short-read assay was what sequenced the DNA obtained from cultured CD4+ T cells. TCRdb independently ran MiXCR on the PCR reads; one entry per CDR3 protein. This sample has about 14,000 distinct CDR3 sequences, with around 49% found just once. Described treatment: approximately nine-day PBMC culture with coronavirus spike peptide pools or control peptides (ViraFEST assay). No cognate antigen is known for these TCRs. Source: CD4+ T cells from blood, cultured in vitro, taken before SARS-CoV-2 vaccination. These TCRs come from a human donor who had recovered from COVID-19.

The rearrangement uses TRBV5-1 and TRBJ1-6; 10 bases are a match to TRBD1. CDR3 length: 18 amino acids. CDR1 is SGHRS, CDR2 YFSETQ, per germline. The junction had 4 bases not matched to a gene; V was cut back by 1 base and J by 0 bases. The CDR3 DNA sequence: TGCGCCAGCAGCTTGTGGGGGACAGGGGCCTCCTATAATTCACCCCTCCACTTT. Translating it yields CASSLWGTGASYNSPLHF.

There are a few counts of this clonotype. The chain joins TRBV6-1 to TRBJ1-6; 9 nucleotides align to TRBD1. This CDR3 region has 16 residues. Germline V gene lookup returns CDR1 MNHNS and CDR2 SASEGT. With V trimmed by 7 bases and J by 7 bases, 11 bases remained unmatched. CDR3 amino acids: CASTSTGGRNNSPLHF. The CDR3 bases are TGTGCCAGCACATCGACAGGGGGGCGTAACAATTCACCCCTCCACTTT.

This clonotype turned up a few times. The rearrangement joins TRBV6-1 to TRBJ1-2; tentatively, D is TRBD1 (6 bases). The CDR3 is 14 amino acids. V gave up 0 bases and J gave up 8 bases, with 13 bases separating them. The germline CDR1 and CDR2 sequences are MNHNS and SASEGT. CDR3 sequence (DNA): TGTGCCAGCAGTGAAGCGTCGGGGGCTCGGGGCTACACCTTC. As protein: CASSEASGARGYTF.

This chain connects TRBV6-2 or TRBV6-3 to TRBJ1-5; 9 positions agree with TRBD1. The CDR3 loop spans 15 amino acids. Germline loops: CDR1 MNHEY, CDR2 SVGEGT. J gave up 6 bases and V 5 bases, and 8 bases lay outside the gene matches. As DNA, the CDR3 is TGTGCCAGCAGTAGGACAGGGGAAAGGGGTCAGCCCCAGCATTTT. Protein product: CASSRTGERGQPQHF.

This clonotype was detected a few times. V usage is TRBV25-1 and J usage is TRBJ2-5; D remains ambiguous. Germline CDR1 MGHDK, CDR2 SYGVNS. Trimming shortened V by 8 bases and J by 1 base, and 5 bases separated the two germline ends. The CDR3 has 11 residues. CDR3 in amino acids: CASGPQETQYF. DNA of the CDR3: TGTGCCAGCGGGCCCCAAGAGACCCAGTACTTC.

This clonotype was counted between two and nine times. The chain uses TRBV20-1 and TRBJ1-5; no firm D call. The V and J ends lost 0 bases and 4 bases respectively, with 13 bases between them. This CDR3 comprises 15 residues. CDR1 DFQATT and CDR2 SNEGSKA come from the germline V gene (reference sequence). CDR3 region: CSARDRRGTNQPQHF. In DNA form, the CDR3 reads TGCAGTGCTAGAGATCGGCGCGGAACAAATCAGCCCCAGCATTTT.

The rearrangement links TRBV6-5 to TRBJ1-1, with D unresolved. The CDR3 has 12 residues. Germline V gene sequence: CDR1 MNHEY, CDR2 SVGAGI. The V end was cut by 3 bases, the J end by 6 bases, with 8 bases between. CDR3 sequence (DNA): TGTGCCAGCAGTTATACGGGATCTGAAGCTTTCTTT. As protein: CASSYTGSEAFF.

V gene TRBV6-1 combines with J gene TRBJ2-1; D gene uncertain. The length of the CDR3 is 14 residues. Germline V gene lookup returns CDR1 MNHNS and CDR2 SASEGT. V dropped 6 bases and J dropped 5 bases, with 14 bases sitting between them. This CDR3 reads CASRDPGRNNEQFF. In DNA form, the CDR3 reads TGTGCCAGCAGAGACCCGGGCCGTAACAATGAGCAGTTCTTC.

Only one count was recorded for this clonotype. The chain uses TRBV15 and TRBJ2-5, with TRBD2 matching 7 bases. This CDR3 is built from 14 residues. V was clipped by 1 base and J by 4 bases; unmatched bases: 3. The germline V gene encodes CDR1 LNHNV and CDR2 YYDKDF (reference sequence). The CDR3 sequence: CATSRGLAGETQYF. CDR3 nucleotides: TGTGCCACCAGCAGAGGACTAGCCGGAGAGACCCAGTACTTC.

This clonotype was counted only a few times. The V gene is TRBV7-3, the J gene TRBJ2-5; D tentatively reads TRBD1 or TRBD2 (5 bases each). The CDR3 contains 16 residues. Germline V gene sequence: CDR1 SGHTA, CDR2 FQGTGA. Trimming cost V 3 bases and J 2 bases, with 16 bases left between them. The DNA of the CDR3 is TGTGCCAGCAGCTTTGGGACCTTCACTAATCAAGAGACCCAGTACTTC. Its protein is CASSFGTFTNQETQYF. The whole variable domain, remainder taken from reference TRBV7-3 and TRBJ2-5, is GAGVSQTPSNKVTEKGKYVELRCDPISGHTALYWYRQSLGQGPEFLIYFQGTGAADDSGLPNDRFFAVRPEGSVSTLKIQRTERGDSAVYLCASSFGTFTNQETQYFGPGTRLLVL.

In its sample, this clonotype was seen a few times. The chain employs TRBV20-1 and TRBJ2-7, with no clear D. This CDR3 has 12 amino acids. V dropped 4 bases and J dropped 2 bases, with 9 bases sitting between them. Looked up from germline, CDR1 is DFQATT and CDR2 is SNEGSKA (reference sequence). The CDR3 spells CSANDDTYEQYF. CDR3 coding DNA: TGCAGTGCTAATGACGACACCTACGAGCAGTACTTC.

V is TRBV7-2 and J is TRBJ2-7, with D perhaps matching TRBD1 (7 bases). The CDR3 is made up of 17 amino acids. V dropped 1 base and J dropped 0 bases, with 16 bases sitting between them. The germline V gene encodes CDR1 SGHTA and CDR2 FQGNSA. CDR3 region: CASSLGPWGDSSYEQYF. CDR3 bases: TGTGCCAGCAGCTTAGGCCCCTGGGGGGACAGCTCCTACGAGCAGTACTTC.

This chain joins TRBV5-6 and TRBJ2-7; D perhaps matches TRBD2 (6 bases). Trimming shortened V by 5 bases and J by 7 bases, and 19 bases separated the two germline ends. CDR3 length: 14 residues. Per the germline V gene, CDR1 is SGHDT and CDR2 is YYEEEE. CDR3 sequence reads: CASRTGLRGAEQYF. CDR3 in DNA: TGTGCCAGCAGGACTGGACTCCGCGGGGCGGAGCAGTACTTC.

This clonotype turned up a few times. The CDR3 loop reads CASSLPGARYGYTF. In DNA form, the CDR3 reads TGTGCCAGTTCCCTCCCAGGGGCGCGGTATGGCTACACCTTC. The chain carries TRBV19 and TRBJ1-2; possibly TRBD1 for D (6 bases). The germline V gene encodes CDR1 LNHDA and CDR2 SQIVND (reference sequence). This CDR3 is 14 amino acids long. Trimming took 8 bases from V and 5 from J, leaving 18 bases between them.

The CDR3 DNA reads as TGTGCCACCAGCAGAGTTAGGGGGACAGGCCAACTCTCTGGGGCCAACGTCCTGACTTTC. This codes for CATSRVRGTGQLSGANVLTF. The chain is built from TRBV15 and TRBJ2-6, with 8 bases lining up with TRBD1. V trimming: 1 base; J trimming: 0 bases; junction bases outside the gene matches: 11. Germline V lookup: CDR1 LNHNV, CDR2 YYDKDF (reference sequence). The CDR3 sequence is 20 residues long.

This clonotype was detected only a few times. The chain employs TRBV20-1 and TRBJ1-2; 11 bases align to TRBD1. The CDR3 totals 13 residues. The ends lost 5 bases at V and 3 bases at J; junction bases unmatched: 2. Per the germline V gene, CDR1 is DFQATT and CDR2 is SNEGSKA (reference sequence). CDR3 region: CSALDRGHYGYTF. The DNA for the CDR3 is TGCAGTGCTCTGGACAGGGGGCACTATGGCTACACCTTC.

The chain combines TRBV15 with TRBJ2-7; 10 nucleotides match TRBD1. The V and J ends lost 4 bases and 4 bases, in that order; junction bases with no gene match: 4. Germline V gene data show CDR1 as LNHNV and CDR2 as YYDKDF (reference sequence). This CDR3 contains 14 residues. The CDR3 DNA reads TGTGCCACCAGCATAGACAGGGGGCCGTACGAGCAGTACTTC. Amino acids: CATSIDRGPYEQYF.

This chain connects TRBV5-1 to TRBJ2-7; D could derive from TRBD1 or TRBD2 (5 bases each). The V and J ends lost 4 bases and 1 base respectively, with 15 bases between them. Germline CDR1 is SGHRS and CDR2 is YFSETQ. The CDR3 consists of 15 residues. CDR3 sequence reads: CASSPGTLTSYEQYF. The CDR3 coding sequence is TGCGCCAGCAGCCCCGGGACGTTAACTTCCTACGAGCAGTACTTC.

This clonotype was counted a few times. This chain connects TRBV2 to TRBJ1-1; D gene uncertain. V dropped 0 bases and J dropped 3 bases, with 17 bases sitting between them. Germline lookup yields CDR1 SNHLY and CDR2 FYNNEI. This CDR3 region has 17 residues. In DNA, the CDR3 is TGTGCCAGCAGTGAAGCCCCCGACACCCCCCTCGACACTGAAGCTTTCTTT. It encodes CASSEAPDTPLDTEAFF.

The chain couples TRBV19 to TRBJ2-3, with 12 bases aligning to TRBD2. V trimming: 3 bases; J trimming: 2 bases; junction bases outside the gene matches: 6. Germline V gives CDR1 LNHDA, CDR2 SQIVND (reference sequence). The CDR3 spans 17 residues. The CDR3 DNA reads as TGTGCCAGTAGTATCCTCGGACTAGCGGGACTCACAGATACGCAGTATTTT. Protein sequence: CASSILGLAGLTDTQYF.

The CDR3, as DNA: TGCGCCAGCAGCCAAGAGGAAGGGTTTCCGCCCCAGCATTTT. Encoded protein: CASSQEEGFPPQHF. The chain carries TRBV4-3 and TRBJ1-5; D unresolved. There are 14 residues in the CDR3. Germline V gives CDR1 LGHNA, CDR2 YSLEER. The V end was cut by 0 bases, the J end by 9 bases, with 12 bases between.

A few counts support this clonotype. The chain has TRBV20-1 and TRBJ2-7; no clear D gene. The CDR3 runs to 11 residues. Trimming removed 4 bases from V and 1 base from J, with 5 bases in between. Germline V lookup: CDR1 DFQATT, CDR2 SNEGSKA (reference sequence). The CDR3 is CSATRSYEQYF. The CDR3 DNA follows: TGCAGTGCTACCAGATCCTACGAGCAGTACTTC.

This chain connects TRBV7-2 to TRBJ2-3; D may correspond to TRBD1 or TRBD2 (6 bases each). The V end lost 2 bases, the J end lost 0 bases, and 18 bases lay between the germline ends. This CDR3 is built from 18 residues. CDR1 SGHTA and CDR2 FQGNSA come from the germline V gene. CDR3 amino acids: CASSLRGRTASSTDTQYF. In DNA, the CDR3 is TGTGCCAGCAGCTTACGGGGGCGGACCGCTTCTAGCACAGATACGCAGTATTTT.

The gene calls are TRBV28 and TRBJ1-2; 7 nucleotides line up with TRBD1. The germline CDR1 and CDR2 sequences are MDHEN and SYDVKM. CDR3 length equals 16 residues. J lost 0 bases, V lost 7 bases, and 11 bases had no gene match. CDR3 sequence (DNA): TGTGCCAGCATAGAGGACAGGATATTTACTAACTATGGCTACACCTTC. It yields the protein CASIEDRIFTNYGYTF.

The chain joins TRBV6-1 to TRBJ1-6; TRBD1 agrees at 7 bases. The CDR3 loop spans 13 amino acids. Germline V gene data show CDR1 as MNHNS and CDR2 as SASEGT. V shed 6 bases and J 8 bases; nucleotides not matched to a gene: 4. CDR3 region: CASRTGNYSPLHF. The CDR3 DNA reads TGTGCCAGCAGGACAGGGAATTATTCACCCCTCCACTTT.

The chain carries TRBV7-2 and TRBJ1-5, with D hard to call. The CDR3 extends over 13 amino acids. V was cut by 5 bases and J by 3 bases, with 8 bases left in between. Germline CDR1 SGHTA, CDR2 FQGNSA. The CDR3 sequence: CASSTGSNQPQHF. The CDR3 region has the DNA TGTGCCAGCAGCACGGGATCCAATCAGCCCCAGCATTTT.

This clonotype turned up a few times. The chain has TRBV19 and TRBJ1-2, with D perhaps matching TRBD1 (5 bases). This CDR3 is 13 amino acids long. Deletions cut 4 bases from V and 5 bases from J, with 11 bases between. CDR1 is LNHDA and CDR2 is SQIVND in the germline V gene (reference sequence). The CDR3 sequence is CASSKGPEYGYTF. DNA of the CDR3: TGTGCCAGTAGTAAGGGACCGGAGTATGGCTACACCTTC.

This clonotype was detected a few times. The V gene is TRBV7-2, the J gene TRBJ2-5, with D perhaps matching TRBD1 or TRBD2 (5 bases each). V was pared by 3 bases and J by 4 bases, with 9 bases between. The length of the CDR3 is 13 residues. From germline, CDR1 is SGHTA and CDR2 FQGNSA. The CDR3 loop reads CASSFGGPETQYF. The CDR3, as DNA: TGTGCCAGCAGCTTTGGGGGACCAGAGACCCAGTACTTC.

This clonotype came up once. This chain uses TRBV7-2 with TRBJ2-7; 12 nucleotides line up with TRBD2. J gave up 5 bases and V 0 bases, and 8 bases lay outside the gene matches. This CDR3 has 17 residues. Germline-derived CDR1 and CDR2 are SGHTA and FQGNSA. The CDR3 is CASSLAPASGRAHEQYF. In DNA form, the CDR3 reads TGTGCCAGCAGCTTAGCGCCGGCTAGCGGGAGGGCCCACGAGCAGTACTTC. Drawing the rest from reference TRBV7-2 and TRBJ2-7, the complete variable domain is GAGVSQSPSNKVTEKGKDVELRCDPISGHTALYWYRQSLGQGLEFLIYFQGNSAPDKSGLPSDRFSAERTGGSVSTLTIQRTQQEDSAVYLCASSLAPASGRAHEQYFGPGTRLTVT.